This passage covers 6 T cell receptor beta chains from one sample sequenced in a study of CD8 T cells in ankylosing spondylitis (dated by TCRdb to about 2017). What the study reported, not specific to this receptor: Blood from ankylosing spondylitis patients appeared to be characterized by a TCR beta motif composed of about eight highly homologous amino acid variants.

Libraries were built with 5' RACE. The sequencing machine was an Illumina HiSeq 2500. TCRdb passed the public sequencing reads through fastp at Q25 and MiXCR, retaining productive beta sequences. For every CDR3 protein sequence, its rows merge into one entry that carries the most common genes and DNA. This sample gives roughly 350,000 distinct CDR3 sequences in total; less than 9.5% of them show up just once. Of the sample, approximately 14% falls within the top ten clones. Their cognate antigens are unknown. The sample was blood, either unsorted or a sorted T cell fraction (not recorded which). These receptors originate from a male donor with ankylosing spondylitis.

The J gene is TRBJ2-5, the V gene TRBV20-1; no clear D gene. Per germline, CDR1 DFQATT and CDR2 SNEGSKA (reference sequence). This CDR3 comprises 14 residues. Trimming cost V 3 bases and J 5 bases, with 16 bases left between them. CDR3 in amino acids: CSASNTATPETQYF. The CDR3 nucleotides are TGCAGTGCTAGCAACACAGCCACGCCGGAGACCCAGTACTTC.

The genes are TRBV27 and TRBJ2-7; 13 bases map to TRBD2. The length of the CDR3 is 15 residues. V was pared by 7 bases and J by 7 bases, with 10 bases of the junction left unmatched. CDR1 is MNHEY and CDR2 is SMNVEV in the germline V gene (reference sequence). CDR3 DNA: TGTGCCAGCACGTCGCCGGGACTAGCGGGATTGGAGCAGTACTTC. Protein: CASTSPGLAGLEQYF.

This clonotype was counted at least ten times. The chain recombines TRBV7-3 with TRBJ2-1, with TRBD2 matching over 8 bases. Germline CDR1 is SGHTA and CDR2 is FQGTGA. The CDR3 is 16 amino acids. The V gene end was trimmed by 0 bases and the J gene end by 2 bases; junction bases not matched to a gene: 3. DNA of the CDR3: TGTGCCAGCAGCTTAACCCCTAGCGGGCCCTACAATGAGCAGTTCTTC. This codes for CASSLTPSGPYNEQFF.

The CDR3 nucleotides are TGTGCCAGTAGTACCCTCCGTGGCGGCATGGGGACCGGGGAGCTGTTTTTT. It is translated as CASSTLRGGMGTGELFF. The rearrangement joins TRBV19 to TRBJ2-2, with D hard to call. V shed 4 bases and J shed 5 bases, with 20 bases lying between them. This CDR3 contains 17 residues. The germline V gene encodes CDR1 LNHDA and CDR2 SQIVND (reference sequence).

This clonotype has just a few counts. The chain is built from TRBV7-3 and TRBJ2-7; 10 nucleotides line up with TRBD1. The germline V gene has CDR1 SGHTA and CDR2 FQGTGA. This CDR3 spans 13 amino acids. The junction had 1 base not matched to a gene; V was cut back by 1 base and J by 7 bases. The CDR3 DNA reads TGTGCCAGCAGCTTAAGGGACAGGGGAGAGCAGTACTTC. This translates into CASSLRDRGEQYF.

This clonotype occurred a few times. V and J are TRBV6-1 and TRBJ1-5; 7 bases line up with TRBD1. CDR3 length equals 13 residues. The V segment lost 6 bases and the J segment 7 bases; nucleotides outside the gene matches: 6. Germline CDR1 reads MNHNS; CDR2 reads SASEGT. Here the CDR3 reads CASRTDREQPQHF. Written as DNA, the CDR3 is TGTGCCAGCAGAACCGACAGGGAACAGCCCCAGCATTTT.